Listed below are T cell receptor beta chains from one sample, sequenced in a study of CD8 T cells in ankylosing spondylitis. Each CDR3 protein is one row after TCRdb ran MiXCR on the 5' RACE reads. The table has about 160,000 distinct CDR3 sequences, around a tenth seen once. Sequencing was performed on blood, either unsorted or a sorted T cell fraction (not recorded which). These receptors were obtained from a female donor with ankylosing spondylitis or in good health (not recorded which). CDR3s include the opening cysteine and the closing phenylalanine or tryptophan. The D gene is left open where the match is weak. Some rows have no size entry. The others give once, few or many, or a class for an expanded clone.

TRBV4-3	.	TRBJ2-7	17	once	TGCGCCAGCAGCCAAGATCGGCCAGGGGGGTTCCCCTACGAGCAGTACTTC	CASSQDRPGGFPYEQYF
TRBV24-1	.	TRBJ1-1	12	few	TGTGCCACCAGTGGCAGCGGCACTGAAGCTTTCTTT	CATSGSGTEAFF
TRBV30	.	TRBJ2-7	13	.	TGTGCCTGGAGTGGGAGTATTACCTACGAGCAGTACTTC	CAWSGSITYEQYF
TRBV28	TRBD1	TRBJ2-3	14	.	TGTGCCAGCAGTTTGGACAGGGACACAGATACGCAGTATTTT	CASSLDRDTDTQYF
TRBV4-3	.	TRBJ2-2	18	many	TGCGCCAGCAGCCAGGCCCCAATTAAATTCTACGGCACCGGGGAGCTGTTTTTT	CASSQAPIKFYGTGELFF
TRBV11-2	.	TRBJ2-3	17	.	TGTGCCAGCAGCTCTTCGTGGGTCCGAGTGGGAACAGATACGCAGTATTTT	CASSSSWVRVGTDTQYF
TRBV15	.	TRBJ1-3	17	few	TGTGCCACCAGCAGAGATGGCCCGGTTCGCTCTGGAAACACCATATATTTT	CATSRDGPVRSGNTIYF
TRBV11-2	.	TRBJ2-5	13	.	TGTGCCAGCAGCCAAGGGGCTCTCCGGACCCAGTACTTC	CASSQGALRTQYF
TRBV20-1	TRBD2	TRBJ2-7	15	.	TGCAGTGCTAGAGCCCGGACTAGCGGGATAAACGAGCAGTACTTC	CSARARTSGINEQYF
TRBV10-2	.	TRBJ2-7	14	.	TGCGCCAGCAGTGAGACGCGGGCGGACTACGAGCAGTACTTC	CASSETRADYEQYF
TRBV5-1	TRBD2	TRBJ2-3	16	many	TGCGCCAGCAGCTTGGGACTAGCGGGCCTCTTGGATACGCAGTATTTT	CASSLGLAGLLDTQYF
TRBV12-3/TRBV12-4	TRBD1	TRBJ1-1	15	.	TGTGCCAGCAGCACCTTACAGGGGACAGGGTTCGAAGCTTTCTTT	CASSTLQGTGFEAFF
TRBV15	.	TRBJ1-3	16	few	TGTGCCACCAGCAGCGAGAGCTTCATCTCTGGAAACACCATATATTTT	CATSSESFISGNTIYF
TRBV27	.	TRBJ1-4	15	few	TGTGCCAGCAGTTTGGCCTCCCCTCCTAATGAAAAACTGTTTTTT	CASSLASPPNEKLFF
TRBV9	.	TRBJ2-2	12	.	TGTGCCAGCAGCGCGTCCACCGGGGAGCTGTTTTTT	CASSASTGELFF
TRBV5-5	TRBD2	TRBJ2-1	16	many	TGTGCCAGCAGCGCGACTCGGAGAGCGGGAGATGATGAGCAGTTCTTC	CASSATRRAGDDEQFF
TRBV28	.	TRBJ1-2	12	few	TGTGCCAGCACCCTAGGGTCTAGTGGCTACACCTTC	CASTLGSSGYTF
TRBV7-9	TRBD1	TRBJ1-1	17	many	TGTGCCAGCAGTCTAGGGGGACAGGGGCTCTTGAACACTGAAGCTTTCTTT	CASSLGGQGLLNTEAFF
TRBV7-2	.	TRBJ2-5	14	few	TGTGCCAGCAGGGCGGGGACAGAGGAAGAGACCCAGTACTTC	CASRAGTEEETQYF
TRBV7-8	TRBD2	TRBJ2-5	16	.	TGTGCCAGCAGCTCCGGGACTAGCGGGTTCCAAGAGACCCAGTACTTC	CASSSGTSGFQETQYF
TRBV7-6	TRBD1	TRBJ2-7	14	.	TGTGCCAGCAGCCAGGGGGATCTCCCCTACGAGCAGTACTTC	CASSQGDLPYEQYF
TRBV7-2	.	TRBJ1-2	13	.	TGTGCCAGCAGCTTCCGGGCCCCCTATGGCTACACCTTC	CASSFRAPYGYTF
TRBV29-1	TRBD1	TRBJ1-1	15	few	TGCAGCGTTGAGGGCGTGAGACAGGGGGATGTTGAAGCTTTCTTT	CSVEGVRQGDVEAFF
TRBV4-3	TRBD1	TRBJ2-3	15	.	TGCGCCAGCAGCCCGACAGGGTACGGCACAGATACGCAGTCTTTT	CASSPTGYGTDTQSF
TRBV21-1	.	TRBJ2-7	18	few	TGTGCCAGCAGCAAAGGGCCCGATCTCCGGGATATTCTCTACGAGCAGTACTTC	CASSKGPDLRDILYEQYF
TRBV7-8	.	TRBJ2-1	15	few	TGTGCCAGCAGCTTAGAAGGAGGGCCCTACAATGAGCAGTTCTTC	CASSLEGGPYNEQFF
TRBV5-1	.	TRBJ1-1	13	many	TGCGCCAGCAGCTTTTACGGGAACACTGAAGCTTTCTTT	CASSFYGNTEAFF
TRBV7-9	.	TRBJ2-2	12	.	TGTGCCAGCAGCCTCCAGTTGCGGGAGCTGTTTTTT	CASSLQLRELFF
TRBV6-1	.	TRBJ2-1	13	many	TGTGCCAGCAGTGACGGGTCGTACAATGAGCAGTTCTTC	CASSDGSYNEQFF
TRBV27	.	TRBJ2-1	14	few	TGTGCCAGCAGTTTAGGTGGGCCCAACAATGAGCAGTTCTTC	CASSLGGPNNEQFF
TRBV27	TRBD2	TRBJ2-3	16	few	TGTGCCAGCAGTTTGCGGCCGGCTAGCGGGTCAGATACGCAGTATTTT	CASSLRPASGSDTQYF
TRBV29-1	TRBD1	TRBJ2-3	13	many	TGCAGCGCTGAGACAGGGGATGAAGATACGCAGTATTTT	CSAETGDEDTQYF
TRBV6-5	.	TRBJ1-6	15	.	TGTGCCAGCAGTTACTCTCTCGGTGGAGGTGGAGCCCTCCACTTT	CASSYSLGGGGALHF
TRBV27	.	TRBJ2-7	14	few	TGTGCCAGCAGTTTGTCAGGGGGGGTGTACGAGCAGTACTTC	CASSLSGGVYEQYF
TRBV27	.	TRBJ2-1	15	few	TGTGCCAGCAGTTTCTATGGTGGTTTAAACAATGAGCAGTTCTTC	CASSFYGGLNNEQFF